The 30 T cell receptor beta chains listed next were all sequenced from one sample in a study of T cell repertoires in cytomegalovirus infection (dated by TCRdb to the late 2010s). TCRdb names Illumina HiSeq 1500 as the instrument used. The public sequencing data were trimmed at Q25 with fastp and processed into clonotypes with MiXCR by TCRdb, which kept only in-frame beta chains. Rows are combined by CDR3 protein, so each entry shows the most common genes and DNA. A total of about 740,000 distinct CDR3 sequences appear in this sample, 35% to 45% of them only once. The ten largest clones represent under 3% of the sample. The sequenced sample consisted of PBMCs. The receptors originated from a human donor in good health (CMV status not recorded). Some clones in this sample may be carry-over from other donors' samples.

This chain uses TRBV5-1 with TRBJ1-2; D remains unclear. The V gene's germline CDR1 is SGHRS and CDR2 YFSETQ. Trimming shortened V by 7 bases and J by 8 bases, and 21 bases separated the two germline ends. The CDR3 spans 14 residues. The CDR3 reads CASGPRSGREGYTF. Written as DNA, the CDR3 is TGCGCCAGCGGGCCCAGATCAGGACGTGAGGGCTACACCTTC.

The table lists this clonotype with a few counts. The J gene is TRBJ1-1, the V gene TRBV12-3 or TRBV12-4, with 10 positions matching TRBD1. The CDR3 consists of 16 residues. With V trimmed by 3 bases and J by 8 bases, 12 bases remained unmatched. The CDR3 region is CASSFSSPGQGEEAFF. Here the CDR3 DNA reads TGTGCCAGCAGTTTCTCTAGCCCCGGACAGGGGGAGGAAGCTTTCTTT.

About this clonotype: This is likely a read error, given that the CDR3 carries no conserved phenylalanine or tryptophan at its end. V usage is TRBV7-2 and J usage is TRBJ1-2; D gene uncertain. The CDR3 runs to 13 residues. Germline values: CDR1 SGHTA, CDR2 FQGNSA. Between the trimmed V and J ends, which lost 1 base and 7 bases, there was a span of 10 bases. The CDR3 loop reads CASSLEPTGGYTV. CDR3 sequence (DNA): TGTGCCAGCAGCTTAGAACCGACGGGTGGCTACACCGTC.

This clonotype was seen ten or more times. This sequence joins TRBV7-9 and TRBJ2-7, with a weak D call TRBD2 (7 bases). The germline V and J ends were trimmed by 5 bases and 3 bases, with 17 bases remaining between them. The CDR3 covers 15 residues. Germline assignment: CDR1 SEHNR and CDR2 FQNEAQ (reference sequence). The CDR3 loop is CASSGGDTGGYEQYF. The CDR3 DNA sequence: TGTGCCAGCAGCGGAGGGGACACGGGGGGCTACGAGCAGTACTTC.

The rearrangement links TRBV6-5 to TRBJ2-3; D is perhaps TRBD1 (5 bases). CDR1 MNHEY and CDR2 SVGAGI come from the germline V gene. This CDR3 has 16 residues. V lost 0 bases to trimming and J lost 0 bases, with 10 bases between them. The CDR3 spells CASSYSPDTSTDTQYF. Written as DNA, the CDR3 is TGTGCCAGCAGTTACTCCCCGGACACAAGCACAGATACGCAGTATTTT.

The gene calls are TRBV20-1 and TRBJ2-1; 10 bases are shared with TRBD1. Germline lookup yields CDR1 DFQATT and CDR2 SNEGSKA (reference sequence). V shed 5 bases, J shed 8 bases, and the junction held 6 bases outside the gene matches. The CDR3 covers 13 residues. The CDR3 reads CSAVDRGPDEQFF. The CDR3 coding sequence is TGCAGTGCTGTTGACAGGGGGCCTGATGAGCAGTTCTTC.

This chain connects TRBV5-5 to TRBJ1-1, with TRBD1 as a possible D gene (6 bases). Germline V gene data show CDR1 as SGHKS and CDR2 as YYEKEE (reference sequence). Deletions cut 0 bases from V and 1 base from J, with 13 bases between. CDR3 length: 16 amino acids. Here the CDR3 DNA reads TGTGCCAGCAGCTTGGCCCCGGGACAACGGAACACTGAAGCTTTCTTT. It yields the protein CASSLAPGQRNTEAFF.

The chain joins TRBV7-9 to TRBJ1-1; 7 positions match TRBD1. The CDR3 loop spans 17 amino acids. V shed 6 bases and J 4 bases; nucleotides not matched to a gene: 17. The germline CDR1 and CDR2 sequences are SEHNR and FQNEAQ (reference sequence). The CDR3 nucleotides are TGTGCCAGCAGTCGAGGGACAGAGACCATACGAACCACTGAAGCTTTCTTT. Protein: CASSRGTETIRTTEAFF.

Note on this clonotype: Since no conserved phenylalanine or tryptophan closes the CDR3, a read error is the likely cause. The chain links TRBV11-2 to TRBJ1-1, with 7 bases identical to TRBD1. Germline values: CDR1 SGHAT, CDR2 FQNNGV. The CDR3 sequence is 14 residues long. CDR3 nucleotide sequence: TGTTCCAGCAGCTCTACAGGGGTGAACACTGAAGCTTTCTCT. Protein: CSSSSTGVNTEAFS.

This clonotype was seen ten or more times. This chain links TRBV7-6 with TRBJ2-7; D is perhaps TRBD1 (5 bases). The CDR3 contains 23 residues. V lost 2 bases, J lost 3 bases, and 38 bases lay in between. Germline loops: CDR1 SGHVS, CDR2 FNYEAQ. CDR3 DNA: TGTGCCAGCAGCTTAAGACCGACGGAGCGCCCCCTGGGTGGGGCTCTTTTCGGCTACGAGCAGTACTTC. Translated, it gives CASSLRPTERPLGGALFGYEQYF.

The chain joins TRBV12-3 or TRBV12-4 to TRBJ1-3, with D unclear. The CDR3 extends over 13 amino acids. V lost 8 bases to trimming and J lost 1 base, with 9 bases between them. The CDR3 DNA sequence: TGTGCCAGCGCCATTGGATCTGGAAACACCATATATTTT. The encoded protein is CASAIGSGNTIYF.

The V gene is TRBV4-1, the J gene TRBJ1-3; tentatively, D is TRBD1 (5 bases). Between the trimmed V and J ends, which lost 0 bases and 8 bases, there was a span of 14 bases. Germline loops: CDR1 MGHRA, CDR2 YSYEKL. This CDR3 is 15 amino acids long. CDR3 in amino acids: CASSQDWAGRDTIYF. Written as DNA, the CDR3 is TGCGCCAGCAGCCAAGATTGGGCAGGGAGGGACACCATATATTTT.

This chain joins TRBV18 and TRBJ1-5; no clear D. This CDR3 region has 14 residues. V lost 2 bases and J lost 4, with 9 bases in between. The germline gives CDR1 KGHSH, CDR2 LQKENI. CDR3 nucleotides: TGTGCCAGCTCACCAAACAGCGTGAATCAGCCCCAGCATTTT. Translation: CASSPNSVNQPQHF.

The genes are TRBV12-3 or TRBV12-4 and TRBJ1-5, with unresolved D. This CDR3 spans 14 amino acids. V was clipped by 3 bases and J by 5 bases, with 11 bases between them. CDR3 bases: TGTGCCAGCAGTTTCGCCGGCTCGTATCAGCCCCAGCATTTT. Amino acids: CASSFAGSYQPQHF.

The rearrangement links TRBV18 to TRBJ1-6; TRBD1 matches at 8 bases. The germline V gene encodes CDR1 KGHSH and CDR2 LQKENI. V lost 0 bases and J lost 9; bases outside the gene matches: 4. The CDR3 contains 15 residues. CDR3 sequence (DNA): TGTGCCAGCTCACCACCCGACAGGGGAGGTTCACCCCTCCACTTT. Protein sequence: CASSPPDRGGSPLHF.

The rearrangement uses TRBV7-9 and TRBJ1-1; D may be TRBD1 (5 bases). V shed 1 base and J shed 6 bases, with 9 bases lying between them. Germline V CDR1 and CDR2: SEHNR, FQNEAQ (reference sequence). The CDR3 extends over 13 amino acids. CDR3 coding DNA: TGTGCCAGCAGCTTAGAGGGGTGGGCTGAAGCTTTCTTT. Translating it yields CASSLEGWAEAFF.

This clonotype was seen only a few times. The chain couples TRBV10-3 to TRBJ2-6, with D uncertain. CDR3 length: 14 amino acids. The V gene lost 4 bases and the J gene lost 2 bases, with 6 bases spanning the gap. Per germline, CDR1 ENHRY and CDR2 SYGVKD. The CDR3 region is CAISVETGANVLTF. The CDR3 DNA is TGTGCCATCAGTGTGGAGACTGGGGCCAACGTCCTGACTTTC.

This clonotype turned up a few times. V usage is TRBV29-1 and J usage is TRBJ2-3; TRBD1 is a possible D gene (5 bases). Trimming took off 4 bases at V and 0 bases at J, with 8 bases between the two ends. Per germline, CDR1 SQVTM and CDR2 ANQGSEA. The CDR3 consists of 13 residues. CDR3 protein: CSVGGGSTDTQYF. The DNA for the CDR3 is TGCAGCGTTGGGGGCGGAAGCACAGATACGCAGTATTTT.

The gene calls are TRBV28 and TRBJ1-6; weak D call: TRBD1 (5 bases). Germline CDR1 MDHEN, CDR2 SYDVKM. Trimming shortened V by 3 bases and J by 3 bases, and 15 bases separated the two germline ends. CDR3 length: 17 residues. CDR3 coding DNA: TGTGCCAGCAGTTTTTTCAGGGATCCTAACTATAATTCACCCCTCCACTTT. It translates to CASSFFRDPNYNSPLHF.

This clonotype was found many times. The chain employs TRBV7-8 and TRBJ2-3; 13 nucleotides line up with TRBD2. Germline lookup yields CDR1 SGHVS and CDR2 FQNEAQ. This CDR3 has 18 residues. Trimming cost V 7 bases and J 2 bases; bases outside gene matches: 12. The CDR3 bases are TGTGCCAGCATCGGACTAGCGGGAGTAATTCGGGTCACAGATACGCAGTATTTT. Translating it yields CASIGLAGVIRVTDTQYF.

This clonotype was found many times. The chain carries TRBV7-2 and TRBJ2-1; 11 bases are shared with TRBD1. Germline CDR1 SGHTA, CDR2 FQGNSA. V was clipped by 6 bases and J by 5 bases; unmatched bases: 9. This CDR3 is 16 amino acids long. CDR3 residues: CASSRRTGGRDNEQFF. The DNA for the CDR3 is TGTGCCAGCAGTCGGAGGACAGGGGGCAGGGACAATGAGCAGTTCTTC.

A few counts support this clonotype. For the CDR3, the DNA is TGCGCCAGCAGCCATCCCGGGACAGGGGTCAGGGAGACCCAGTACTTC. Translated: CASSHPGTGVRETQYF. This sequence joins TRBV4-1 and TRBJ2-5, with TRBD1 identical over 10 bases. J lost 5 bases, V lost 3 bases, and 9 bases had no gene match. Germline CDR1 is MGHRA and CDR2 is YSYEKL. The CDR3 totals 16 residues.

The chain joins TRBV9 to TRBJ1-6, with D unresolved. Germline V gene sequence: CDR1 SGDLS, CDR2 YYNGEE. Trimming removed 0 bases at V and 6 bases at J, with 13 bases between. CDR3 length equals 16 residues. The CDR3 reads CASSVEHGGINSPLHF. The DNA of the CDR3 is TGTGCCAGCAGCGTAGAACACGGAGGAATTAATTCACCCCTCCACTTT.

The chain joins TRBV28 to TRBJ2-4; perhaps TRBD2 as D (6 bases). The CDR3 consists of 16 residues. V lost 2 bases to trimming and J lost 3 bases, with 14 bases between them. The germline V gene encodes CDR1 MDHEN and CDR2 SYDVKM. CDR3 nucleotides: TGTGCCAGCAGTTTACAGTACTGGGGGGTCAAAAACATTCAGTACTTC. Translated, it gives CASSLQYWGVKNIQYF.

This clonotype was observed a single time. This CDR3 fails to terminate in the conserved phenylalanine or tryptophan, so it likely reflects a read error. The chain recombines TRBV5-1 with TRBJ2-7; 7 bases are a match to TRBD2. This CDR3 comprises 16 residues. Germline trimming cut 4 bases from V and 6 bases from J; bases unmatched to any gene: 16. Germline V lookup: CDR1 SGHRS, CDR2 YFSETQ. CDR3 sequence: CASSPEVWSAGAEQYL. CDR3 sequence (DNA): TGCGCCAGCAGCCCGGAGGTATGGAGTGCGGGAGCCGAGCAGTACTTA.

This clonotype was counted between two and nine times. This chain joins TRBV7-6 and TRBJ1-2; D gene ambiguous. The CDR3 has 13 residues. CDR1 SGHVS and CDR2 FNYEAQ come from the germline V gene. V lost 5 bases and J 10 bases, leaving 17 bases between the germline ends. As DNA, the CDR3 is TGTGCCAGCAGCCGAAACACCTCCCCTATCTACACCTTC. This sequence encodes CASSRNTSPIYTF.

J is TRBJ2-2 and V is TRBV28; perhaps TRBD2 as D (5 bases). CDR3 length equals 16 residues. Germline V CDR1 and CDR2: MDHEN, SYDVKM. Deletions cut 3 bases from V and 3 bases from J, with 14 bases between. CDR3 amino acids: CASSLMGRLDTGELFF. The CDR3 nucleotides are TGTGCCAGCAGTTTGATGGGGAGATTAGACACCGGGGAGCTGTTTTTT.

V is TRBV12-3 or TRBV12-4 and J is TRBJ1-5; no clear D. V was shortened by 2 bases and J by 0 bases, with 11 bases between the two germline ends. The CDR3 totals 16 residues. CDR3 in DNA: TGTGCCAGCAGTTTAAGGGCAAAACCTAGCAATCAGCCCCAGCATTTT. Protein product: CASSLRAKPSNQPQHF.

The chain carries TRBV20-1 and TRBJ2-5, with D possibly being TRBD1 (5 bases). Trimming cost V 6 bases and J 0 bases, with 23 bases left between them. The CDR3 contains 17 residues. Germline V lookup: CDR1 DFQATT, CDR2 SNEGSKA (reference sequence). CDR3 in amino acids: CSAPGKGVRPYQETQYF. The CDR3 coding sequence is TGCAGTGCCCCCGGTAAAGGGGTGCGACCTTACCAAGAGACCCAGTACTTC.

This rearrangement joins TRBV20-1 to TRBJ1-5; the match to TRBD1 covers 7 bases. V lost 6 bases to trimming and J lost 4 bases; unmatched junction nucleotides: 9. Germline V lookup: CDR1 DFQATT, CDR2 SNEGSKA (reference sequence). This CDR3 is 14 amino acids long. DNA for the CDR3: TGCAGTGCACCCGGGGACAGACAGAATCAGCCCCAGCATTTT. It translates to CSAPGDRQNQPQHF.